Sequencing of this TCR beta chain was carried out in a study of OX40 agonist ivuxolimab in advanced cancers. Study summary: Patients were dosed intravenously with ivuxolimab at 0.01 to 10 mg/kg every 2 weeks. Study outcomes and limitations: Antigen specificity was not determined for the expanded peripheral T cells.

The CDR3 is made up of 13 amino acids. Germline V gene sequence: CDR1 SGHAT, CDR2 FQNNGV. V was cut by 4 bases and J by 8 bases, with 14 bases left in between. Profiling relied on immunoSEQ multiplex PCR, and the TCRdb table lists in-frame clones only, not all of them. The sample includes around 100,000 clones, 90% seen only once; the top ten take more than 0.15%. In the case of this clone: Its target is not known.

The TCR originated in an adult with an advanced solid tumor such as melanoma, head and neck, liver or kidney cancer. Sequences were derived from CD4+ or CD8+ T cells sorted from blood, sampled in a trial of the OX40 agonist ivuxolimab. The chain uses TRBV11-2 and TRBJ1-1; D is perhaps TRBD1 (5 bases). Written as DNA, the CDR3 is TGTGCCAGCAGCTGGGGAACGAAGGGGGAAGCTTTCTTT. It translates to CASSWGTKGEAFF.